A selection of T cell receptor beta chains follows, all from one sample in a study of T cells in Graves' hyperthyroidism and ophthalmopathy. A single record per CDR3 protein comes from TCRdb applying MiXCR to the multiplex PCR reads. The sample consists of approximately 610,000 distinct CDR3 sequences, around 17% of them appearing once. Sequences were obtained from blood. The receptors come from a woman aged 18-29 years with Graves' hyperthyroidism. CDR3s include the opening cysteine and the closing phenylalanine or tryptophan. A D gene is named only where the DNA matches it firmly. Part of the rows lack a size; the others show once, few, many or a class for expanded clones.

>many|TRBD1|TRBV2|TRBJ2-5
TGTGCCAGCAGTGACGGACAGGGGGCGGGAGAGACCCAGTACTTC
CASSDGQGAGETQYF
>few|TRBD1|TRBV18|TRBJ1-1
TGTGCCAGCTCACAATACCGGGACAGGGAGGGAAACACTGAAGCTTTCTTT
CASSQYRDREGNTEAFF
>few|-|TRBV29-1|TRBJ2-7
TGCAGCGTCCACTACACGGGGGTGTCCGAGCAGTACTTC
CSVHYTGVSEQYF
>-|TRBD2|TRBV3-1|TRBJ2-5
TGTGCCAGCAGCCAAGCCGGGGGGACCTCGGGGACCCAGTACTTC
CASSQAGGTSGTQYF
>-|TRBD1|TRBV2|TRBJ1-2
TGTGCCAGCAACCCCGGGACAGGGATCTATGGCTACACCTTC
CASNPGTGIYGYTF
>-|-|TRBV19|TRBJ1-2
TGTGCCAGTAGTGTAGACAGGCCATCAGGTCAATTTGGCTACACCTTC
CASSVDRPSGQFGYTF
>-|TRBD1|TRBV2|TRBJ1-1
TGTGCCAGCAGGGGACTCAGGGGGCCTCGTAACACTGAAGCTTTCTTT
CASRGLRGPRNTEAFF
>-|-|TRBV7-2|TRBJ2-3
TGTGCCAGCAGCTTAGGGGGAGGCCTCACAGATACGCAGTATTTT
CASSLGGGLTDTQYF
>many|-|TRBV3-1|TRBJ2-7
TGTGCCAGCAGCCAAGTTATATGGGCCGAGCAGTACTTC
CASSQVIWAEQYF
>few|-|TRBV7-9|TRBJ1-4
TGTGCCAGCAGCCACGAGGCCACCTTTGAAAAACTGTTTTTT
CASSHEATFEKLFF
>many|TRBD2|TRBV20-1|TRBJ2-5
TGCAGTGCGGAAGCACCGGGACTAGCGGGAGGAGAGACCCAGTACTTC
CSAEAPGLAGGETQYF
>-|-|TRBV12-5|TRBJ2-7
TGTGCTAGTGGTCAGAAAGTCCCGGGCTCCTACGAGCAGTACTTC
CASGQKVPGSYEQYF
>-|TRBD1|TRBV12-3/TRBV12-4|TRBJ2-7
TGTGCCAGCAGCCCTCTTTTTGGGACAGGGGCAATGGGGCAGTACTTC
CASSPLFGTGAMGQYF
>few|-|TRBV24-1|TRBJ2-1
TGTGCCACCTCCCCAGGGCCTTTCTACAATGAGCAGTTCTTC
CATSPGPFYNEQFF
>many|TRBD1|TRBV7-2|TRBJ1-2
TGTGCCAGCAGCCACGGACAGGGCAACTATGGCTACACCTTC
CASSHGQGNYGYTF
>-|-|TRBV12-3/TRBV12-4|TRBJ2-7
TGTGCCAGCAGCTCGGTCGTACGCGAGCAGTACTTC
CASSSVVREQYF
>-|TRBD1|TRBV7-9|TRBJ1-3
TGTGCCAGCAGCCCCACGGGGACAGGGGGAAACACCATATATTTT
CASSPTGTGGNTIYF
>-|TRBD2|TRBV20-1|TRBJ2-1
TGCAGTGCTAGTTTTGGGACTAGCGGGGGGAATGAGCAGTTCTTC
CSASFGTSGGNEQFF
>-|TRBD2|TRBV28|TRBJ2-3
TGTGCCAGCAGTGGGTCCAGGACTAGCCGACCCCATACGCAGTATTTT
CASSGSRTSRPHTQYF
>few|TRBD1|TRBV5-4|TRBJ2-4
TGTGCCAGCAGCTTGACAGGGGGAGCGCCGCGGGCCAAAAACATTCAGTACTTC
CASSLTGGAPRAKNIQYF
>-|-|TRBV19|TRBJ1-6
TGTGCCACCTCAATAGAGGATCTTGGATCACCCCTCCACTTT
CATSIEDLGSPLHF
>few|-|TRBV28|TRBJ2-7
TGTGCCAGCAGTTTAGGTCTCTTCGGAACCTACGAGCAGTACTTC
CASSLGLFGTYEQYF
>-|-|TRBV29-1|TRBJ1-1
TGCAGCGCCCGACAGAGTATGAACACTGAAGCTTTCTTT
CSARQSMNTEAFF
>-|TRBD1|TRBV20-1|TRBJ2-7
TGCAGTGCGGACCGGGACAGCGGCGCCTACGAGCAGTACTTC
CSADRDSGAYEQYF